What follows are 14 T cell receptor beta chains derived from one specimen sequenced in a study of identical twins. TCRdb itself ran the 5' RACE reads through MiXCR, one entry per CDR3 protein. The profile covers a few hundred thousand distinct CDR3 sequences, with around 6.5% appearing a single time and 14% to 15% taken by the ten largest. In addition, the sample was reused for a study of T cells expressing NK-cell markers.

The sequencing sample was made of CD8+ T cells sorted from blood. These receptors were taken from a woman younger than 35 in good health.

In this sample, this clonotype turned up a few times. The chain has TRBV20-1 and TRBJ1-4, with TRBD1 as a possible D gene (5 bases). The V gene's germline CDR1 is DFQATT and CDR2 SNEGSKA (reference sequence). This CDR3 spans 15 amino acids. With 0 bases removed from V and 8 bases from J, the gap between germline ends came to 16 bases. The CDR3 sequence: CSARDFDSAGEKLFF. DNA for the CDR3: TGCAGTGCTAGAGATTTTGATTCGGCAGGGGAAAAACTGTTTTTT.

The V and J genes are TRBV20-1 and TRBJ1-3; 7 positions agree with TRBD1. The CDR3 is 17 amino acids. Germline V gene lookup returns CDR1 DFQATT and CDR2 SNEGSKA (reference sequence). With 2 bases clipped from V and 0 bases from J, the junction kept 10 bases outside the gene matches. The CDR3 DNA sequence: TGCAGTGCTAGATCTCCTGAGACAGGGCCCTCTGGAAACACCATATATTTT. It codes for CSARSPETGPSGNTIYF.

The chain employs TRBV3-1 and TRBJ2-5; 10 bases match TRBD2. This CDR3 is built from 16 residues. Germline CDR1 is LGHDT and CDR2 is YNNKEL (reference sequence). Trimming cost V 2 bases and J 4 bases; bases outside gene matches: 7. CDR3 residues: CASSQSERGGGETQYF. In DNA form, the CDR3 reads TGTGCCAGCAGCCAATCGGAGCGGGGGGGTGGAGAGACCCAGTACTTC.

The chain combines TRBV6-2 or TRBV6-3 with TRBJ2-4; D gene unclear. Germline values: CDR1 MNHEY, CDR2 SVGEGT. This CDR3 is built from 12 residues. V was shortened by 2 bases and J by 8 bases, with 7 bases between the two germline ends. The CDR3 reads CASSYEDHIQYF. CDR3 nucleotides: TGTGCCAGCAGTTACGAAGACCACATTCAGTACTTC.

This clonotype was counted at least ten times. This rearrangement joins TRBV29-1 to TRBJ2-1; 8 bases map to TRBD2. With 5 bases clipped from V and 2 bases from J, the junction kept 2 bases outside the gene matches. The CDR3 covers 13 residues. Looked up from germline, CDR1 is SQVTM and CDR2 is ANQGSEA. The CDR3 loop is CSVSGGTYNEQFF. CDR3 in DNA: TGCAGCGTTAGCGGGGGTACCTACAATGAGCAGTTCTTC.

The genes are TRBV14 and TRBJ1-1; TRBD1 matches 8 bases. There are 15 residues in the CDR3. From germline, CDR1 is SGHDN and CDR2 FVKESK. Trimming took 7 bases from V and 1 from J; bases not matched to a gene: 8. The CDR3, as DNA: TGTGCCAGCACAAACTGGACAGGGAGGAACACTGAAGCTTTCTTT. This gives the protein CASTNWTGRNTEAFF.

V is TRBV6-5 and J is TRBJ2-3; TRBD1 matches 9 bases. The CDR3 contains 15 residues. CDR1 is MNHEY, CDR2 SVGAGI, per germline. The junction had 2 bases not matched to a gene; V was cut back by 0 bases and J by 4 bases. The CDR3 loop reads CASSYSRQGADTQYF. CDR3 coding DNA: TGTGCCAGCAGTTACTCGAGACAGGGGGCAGATACGCAGTATTTT.

This clonotype has just a few counts. The chain has TRBV11-3 and TRBJ2-7, with 7 nucleotides matching TRBD2. With 5 bases clipped from V and 2 bases from J, the junction kept 6 bases outside the gene matches. The CDR3 spans 14 residues. Looked up from germline, CDR1 is SGHNT and CDR2 is YENEEA. CDR3 DNA: TGTGCCAGCAGCCAGCGGGACCACCCCTACGAGCAGTACTTC. This codes for CASSQRDHPYEQYF.

This chain links TRBV7-9 with TRBJ2-1, with D perhaps TRBD1 (6 bases). With 11 bases removed from V and 2 bases from J, the gap between germline ends came to 19 bases. The CDR3 contains 15 residues. Per germline, CDR1 SEHNR and CDR2 FQNEAQ (reference sequence). CDR3 residues: CAGGEALPPYNEQFF. CDR3 sequence (DNA): TGTGCCGGGGGCGAGGCCCTACCGCCCTACAATGAGCAGTTCTTC. The entire variable domain, with the rest obtained from reference TRBV7-9 and TRBJ2-1, is as follows: DTGVSQNPRHKITKRGQNVTFRCDPISEHNRLYWYRQTLGQGPEFLTYFQNEAQLEKSRLLSDRFSAERPKGSFSTLEIQRTEQGDSAMYLCAGGEALPPYNEQFFGPGTRLTVL.

J is TRBJ2-7 and V is TRBV15, with D maybe TRBD1 (6 bases). The CDR3 loop spans 14 amino acids. The V and J ends lost 4 bases and 2 bases respectively, with 12 bases between them. CDR1 is LNHNV, CDR2 YYDKDF, per germline (reference sequence). The CDR3 loop is CATSKGVITYEQYF. The DNA of the CDR3 is TGTGCCACCAGCAAGGGGGTGATTACCTACGAGCAGTACTTC.

This clonotype was seen a handful of times. The rearrangement uses TRBV4-3 and TRBJ2-5, with 8 positions matching TRBD2. Germline CDR1 is LGHNA and CDR2 is YSLEER. With V trimmed by 0 bases and J by 9 bases, 18 bases remained unmatched. CDR3 length: 18 amino acids. The CDR3 is CASSQDWVDSGMDGAQYF. For the CDR3, the DNA is TGCGCCAGCAGCCAAGATTGGGTGGATAGCGGGATGGACGGGGCCCAGTACTTC.

This clonotype showed up just a few times. The chain combines TRBV7-9 with TRBJ2-7, with D perhaps matching TRBD1 or TRBD2 (5 bases each). The V gene's germline CDR1 is SEHNR and CDR2 FQNEAQ (reference sequence). Trimming took off 7 bases at V and 3 bases at J, with 16 bases between the two ends. The CDR3 length is 14 residues. The CDR3 is CASMSGRANYEQYF. CDR3 in DNA: TGTGCCAGCATGTCGGGGCGGGCGAACTACGAGCAGTACTTC.

This clonotype was seen a few times. V gene TRBV5-1 combines with J gene TRBJ2-7, with a tentative D call TRBD2 (5 bases). V lost 4 bases and J 6 bases, leaving 20 bases between the germline ends. From germline, CDR1 is SGHRS and CDR2 YFSETQ. This CDR3 region has 15 residues. CDR3 protein: CASSTVADLRGEQYF. In nucleotides, the CDR3 is TGCGCCAGCAGCACCGTGGCGGACCTTCGGGGCGAGCAGTACTTC.

This clonotype was seen only a few times. V and J are TRBV9 and TRBJ2-1; D is possibly TRBD1 or TRBD2 (5 bases each). This CDR3 region has 15 residues. Trimming shortened V by 2 bases and J by 8 bases, and 17 bases separated the two germline ends. Germline CDR1 reads SGDLS; CDR2 reads YYNGEE. CDR3 nucleotide sequence: TGTGCCAGCAGCGTGAGGGGAATGTTTGGGGATGAGCAGTTCTTC. It is translated as CASSVRGMFGDEQFF.